Listed here are 27 T cell receptor beta chains from one sample, sequenced in a study of cytomegalovirus exposure and HLA in healthy donors. Researchers ran the PCR with 60 Vbeta and 13 Jbeta primers. Only in-frame clones appear in the TCRdb table, and some are missing; sequencing was by immunoSEQ multiplex PCR. The table lists about 130,000 clones, roughly 17% of them singletons. Sequenced material: PBMCs. The origin of the receptors is a female donor in good health and CMV-seropositive.

This clone was observed a handful of times. CDR3 sequence: CASSLNRGRAEQYF. The DNA of the CDR3 is TGTGCCAGCAGCTTAAACAGGGGGCGCGCCGAGCAGTACTTC. The chain combines TRBV7-2 with TRBJ2-7; 9 bases match TRBD1. The CDR3 covers 14 residues. The J segment lost 6 bases and the V segment lost 2 bases, leaving 5 bases of the junction unmatched. Germline loops: CDR1 SGHTA, CDR2 FQGNSA. The full variable domain, its missing parts supplied by reference TRBV7-2 and TRBJ2-7, is GAGVSQSPSNKVTEKGKDVELRCDPISGHTALYWYRQSLGQGLEFLIYFQGNSAPDKSGLPSDRFSAERTGGSVSTLTIQRTQQEDSAVYLCASSLNRGRAEQYFGPGTRLTVT.

There are a few counts of this clone. The chain couples TRBV30 to TRBJ2-1; TRBD2 agrees at 8 bases. Trimming cost V 4 bases and J 4 bases; bases outside gene matches: 9. The CDR3 runs 15 residues. The germline V gene encodes CDR1 GTSNPN and CDR2 SVGIG (reference sequence). The CDR3 sequence is CAWNLNSGVYNEQFF. CDR3 nucleotide sequence: TGTGCCTGGAACTTGAATAGCGGGGTTTACAATGAGCAGTTCTTC.

This chain links TRBV7-2 with TRBJ2-7; 8 nucleotides line up with TRBD2. CDR3 size: 15 residues. The V segment lost 3 bases and the J segment 3 bases; nucleotides outside the gene matches: 7. The germline gives CDR1 SGHTA, CDR2 FQGNSA. The CDR3 is CASSFSLAEDYEQYF. The DNA of the CDR3 is TGTGCCAGCAGCTTCTCACTAGCGGAAGACTACGAGCAGTACTTC.

V and J are TRBV4-3 and TRBJ1-5, with D perhaps matching TRBD1 (6 bases). This CDR3 region has 16 residues. Per the germline V gene, CDR1 is LGHNA and CDR2 is YSLEER. With 0 bases removed from V and 1 base from J, the gap between germline ends came to 10 bases. The CDR3 protein is CASSQELGQSNQPQHF. The CDR3 DNA follows: TGCGCCAGCAGCCAAGAACTGGGACAAAGCAATCAGCCCCAGCATTTT.

This clone appeared a few times. V gene TRBV9 combines with J gene TRBJ2-4, with 13 bases aligning to TRBD2. Germline CDR1 SGDLS, CDR2 YYNGEE. V trimming: 4 bases; J trimming: 6 bases; junction bases outside the gene matches: 7. The CDR3 is 16 residues long. The CDR3 DNA is TGTGCCAGCAGCCCCGGGACTAGCGGGATGATAAACATTCAGTACTTC. It yields the protein CASSPGTSGMINIQYF. Looking up the rest from reference TRBV9 and TRBJ2-4 gives the full variable domain: DSGVTQTPKHLITATGQRVTLRCSPRSGDLSVYWYQQSLDQGLQFLIQYYNGEERAKGNILERFSAQQFPDLHSELNLSSLELGDSALYFCASSPGTSGMINIQYFGAGTRLSVL.

The V gene is TRBV27, the J gene TRBJ1-1, with TRBD1 as a possible D gene (5 bases). CDR3 length: 13 residues. Trimming removed 10 bases from V and 4 bases from J, with 16 bases in between. Germline loops: CDR1 MNHEY, CDR2 SMNVEV (reference sequence). The CDR3 DNA follows: TGTGCCATCCCATTGGGCGGGGGCACTGAAGCTTTCTTT. Translating gives CAIPLGGGTEAFF.

V usage is TRBV28 and J usage is TRBJ1-5; 7 nucleotides line up with TRBD1. This CDR3 spans 16 amino acids. Germline loops: CDR1 MDHEN, CDR2 SYDVKM. J lost 6 bases, V lost 6 bases, and 14 bases had no gene match. Here the CDR3 reads CASRVGEGARVQPQHF. Here the CDR3 DNA reads TGTGCCAGCAGGGTCGGTGAGGGGGCTAGGGTTCAGCCCCAGCATTTT.

V is TRBV11-2 and J is TRBJ2-1; D unresolved. The CDR3 has 14 residues. Trimming removed 0 bases at V and 5 bases at J, with 8 bases between. Germline assignment: CDR1 SGHAT and CDR2 FQNNGV. CDR3 nucleotide sequence: TGTGCCAGCAGCTTAGAGCGGATAAACAATGAGCAGTTCTTC. Amino acid sequence: CASSLERINNEQFF.

V usage is TRBV6-5 and J usage is TRBJ2-7; D possibly corresponds to TRBD2 (5 bases). The germline CDR1 and CDR2 sequences are MNHEY and SVGAGI. Trimming cost V 0 bases and J 9 bases, with 18 bases left between them. CDR3 length: 15 amino acids. The CDR3 is CASSYSGVGSFPQYF. The CDR3 DNA sequence: TGTGCCAGCAGTTACTCGGGAGTAGGGAGTTTCCCGCAGTACTTC.

This clone was seen more than once but under ten times. The chain's CDR3 is CASSLAGLSYNEQFF. The CDR3 nucleotides are TGCGCCAGCAGCTTAGCGGGGCTCTCCTACAATGAGCAGTTCTTC. The chain carries TRBV5-1 and TRBJ2-1, with 7 bases fitting TRBD2. The ends lost 2 bases at V and 0 bases at J; junction bases unmatched: 2. The CDR3 covers 15 residues. The germline CDR1 and CDR2 sequences are SGHRS and YFSETQ.

This clone was counted many times. The V call is TRBV28, the J call TRBJ1-4; no reliable D call. Germline assignment: CDR1 MDHEN and CDR2 SYDVKM. Deletions cut 2 bases from V and 5 bases from J, with 12 bases between. CDR3 length: 15 amino acids. The CDR3 here is CASSLVGLNNEKLFF. CDR3 DNA: TGTGCCAGCAGTTTAGTCGGTTTAAACAATGAAAAACTGTTTTTT.

The chain employs TRBV5-4 and TRBJ1-4, with D possibly being TRBD1 (6 bases). CDR1 is SGHNT, CDR2 YYREEE, per germline (reference sequence). V lost 4 bases and J 7 bases, leaving 14 bases between the germline ends. This CDR3 contains 14 residues. The CDR3 DNA sequence: TGTGCCAGCAGCGAACAGGGAGAAGGTGAAAAACTGTTTTTT. It translates to CASSEQGEGEKLFF.

This sequence joins TRBV29-1 and TRBJ1-2, with 9 bases fitting TRBD1. Germline CDR1 reads SQVTM; CDR2 reads ANQGSEA. There are 13 residues in the CDR3. V lost 6 bases to trimming and J lost 7 bases; unmatched junction nucleotides: 9. The CDR3 nucleotides read TGCAGCGTAGAGATTAACAGGGGGCTTGGCTACACCTTC. Its translation is CSVEINRGLGYTF. Based on the CDR3 plus reference TRBV29-1 and TRBJ1-2, the full variable domain is SAVISQKPSRDICQRGTSLTIQCQVDSQVTMMFWYRQQPGQSLTLIATANQGSEATYESGFVIDKFPISRPNLTFSTLTVSNMSPEDSSIYLCSVEINRGLGYTFGSGTRLTVV.

The CDR3 region is CASSWVGAREQYF. The DNA for the CDR3 is TGTGCCAGCAGCTGGGTGGGGGCGCGGGAGCAGTACTTC. This sequence joins TRBV27 and TRBJ2-7; D might be TRBD1 (6 bases). The germline V and J ends were trimmed by 6 bases and 7 bases, with 16 bases remaining between them. Germline V gives CDR1 MNHEY, CDR2 SMNVEV (reference sequence). The CDR3 totals 13 residues.

The rearrangement joins TRBV7-2 to TRBJ2-5; possibly TRBD2 for D (7 bases). The CDR3 consists of 14 residues. Looked up from germline, CDR1 is SGHTA and CDR2 is FQGNSA. Trimming took 3 bases from V and 5 from J, leaving 13 bases between them. CDR3 DNA: TGTGCCAGCAGCTTGAGGGGGGGCAGGGAGACCCAGTACTTC. Amino acids: CASSLRGGRETQYF. Full variable domain (outside the CDR3, taken from reference TRBV7-2 and TRBJ2-5): GAGVSQSPSNKVTEKGKDVELRCDPISGHTALYWYRQSLGQGLEFLIYFQGNSAPDKSGLPSDRFSAERTGGSVSTLTIQRTQQEDSAVYLCASSLRGGRETQYFGPGTRLLVL.

Concerning this clone: The conserved closing phenylalanine or tryptophan is absent in this CDR3, likely reflecting a read error. The chain links TRBV5-6 to TRBJ2-7; 7 nucleotides align to TRBD1. This CDR3 comprises 15 residues. The V gene end was trimmed by 3 bases and the J gene end by 6 bases; junction bases not matched to a gene: 12. In germline, CDR1 is SGHDT, CDR2 YYEEEE. DNA for the CDR3: TGTGCCAGCAGCTCCTCGGACAGGCTCGGACGCGAGCAGTACTGC. Its protein is CASSSSDRLGREQYC.

The V gene is TRBV28, the J gene TRBJ1-2, with a possible D match to TRBD1 (6 bases). The CDR3 has 13 residues. V lost 3 bases and J lost 6, with 11 bases in between. Looked up from germline, CDR1 is MDHEN and CDR2 is SYDVKM. CDR3 in amino acids: CASSFFQGHGYTF. As DNA, the CDR3 is TGTGCCAGCAGTTTCTTCCAGGGGCATGGCTACACCTTC.

This clone appeared a few times. The chain is built from TRBV19 and TRBJ2-5, with 7 nucleotides matching TRBD1. Germline assignment: CDR1 LNHDA and CDR2 SQIVND (reference sequence). The CDR3 spans 14 residues. V lost 3 bases and J lost 2; bases outside the gene matches: 3. CDR3 DNA: TGTGCCAGTAGTATCCGGGACAGACAAGAGACCCAGTACTTC. Its protein product is CASSIRDRQETQYF.

DNA for the CDR3: TGTGCCAGCAGCGTTAGCGGGGGGGAAACCAATGAGCAGTTCTTC. This gives the protein CASSVSGGETNEQFF. The gene calls are TRBV9 and TRBJ2-1; 11 bases line up with TRBD2. V shed 2 bases and J 6 bases; nucleotides not matched to a gene: 4. Germline CDR1 is SGDLS and CDR2 is YYNGEE. The CDR3 loop spans 15 amino acids.

The table lists this clone with a few counts. The rearrangement links TRBV18 to TRBJ2-1, with D possibly TRBD2 on 5 matching bases. Germline V CDR1 and CDR2: KGHSH, LQKENI. The V end was cut by 4 bases, the J end by 4 bases, with 20 bases between. The CDR3 totals 17 residues. The CDR3 DNA follows: TGTGCCAGCTCACTTATCCGGTTCGGTGGACTTTACAATGAGCAGTTCTTC. Protein sequence: CASSLIRFGGLYNEQFF.

This clone was counted only a few times. The rearrangement uses TRBV11-3 and TRBJ2-1; maybe TRBD2 (7 bases). V lost 5 bases and J lost 5, with 16 bases in between. The length of the CDR3 is 15 residues. The V gene's germline CDR1 is SGHNT and CDR2 YENEEA. The CDR3 region has the DNA TGTGCCAGCAGCCTCGGGGGCGGGAGCCACAATGAGCAGTTCTTC. This gives the protein CASSLGGGSHNEQFF. Drawing the rest from reference TRBV11-3 and TRBJ2-1, the complete variable domain is EAGVVQSPRYKIIEKKQPVAFWCNPISGHNTLYWYLQNLGQGPELLIRYENEEAVDDSQLPKDRFSAERLKGVDSTLKIQPAELGDSAVYLCASSLGGGSHNEQFFGPGTRLTVL.

This clone was counted only a few times. The V call is TRBV9, the J call TRBJ2-1; D gene ambiguous. Trimming removed 0 bases from V and 0 bases from J, with 10 bases in between. The germline V gene has CDR1 SGDLS and CDR2 YYNGEE. The CDR3 is made up of 16 amino acids. The chain's CDR3 is CASSVETASSYNEQFF. The CDR3 DNA follows: TGTGCCAGCAGCGTAGAAACAGCAAGCTCCTACAATGAGCAGTTCTTC.

V gene TRBV27 combines with J gene TRBJ2-5, with TRBD1 identical over 7 bases. Germline values: CDR1 MNHEY, CDR2 SMNVEV (reference sequence). This CDR3 contains 13 residues. J gave up 4 bases and V 8 bases, and 7 bases lay outside the gene matches. CDR3 loop: CASARGTAETQYF. The CDR3 DNA reads as TGTGCCAGCGCCAGGGGGACCGCAGAGACCCAGTACTTC.

The genes are TRBV2 and TRBJ2-1, with no clear D. The germline CDR1 and CDR2 sequences are SNHLY and FYNNEI. V dropped 5 bases and J dropped 10 bases, with 9 bases sitting between them. The CDR3 contains 11 residues. The CDR3 DNA reads as TGTGCCAGCAGTCCTTACTGGGAGCAGTTCTTC. Residues: CASSPYWEQFF.

The chain carries TRBV10-3 and TRBJ2-2; 7 nucleotides match TRBD1. Per germline, CDR1 ENHRY and CDR2 SYGVKD. The ends lost 4 bases at V and 4 bases at J; junction bases unmatched: 9. CDR3 length equals 16 residues. The CDR3 loop reads CAISAWQGVTTGELFF. CDR3 nucleotide sequence: TGTGCCATCAGTGCGTGGCAGGGGGTGACCACCGGGGAGCTGTTTTTT.

V gene TRBV6-5 combines with J gene TRBJ2-1; D ambiguous. CDR3 size: 15 residues. Germline assignment: CDR1 MNHEY and CDR2 SVGAGI. V was cut by 2 bases and J by 0 bases, with 8 bases left in between. Here the CDR3 reads CASSYVPSSYNEQFF. CDR3 sequence (DNA): TGTGCCAGCAGTTACGTCCCCTCCTCCTACAATGAGCAGTTCTTC.

The chain joins TRBV7-9 to TRBJ2-7, with D perhaps TRBD2 (6 bases). There are 15 residues in the CDR3. The ends were cut back, 5 bases at V and 2 bases at J, with 16 bases in the middle. Germline V gene data show CDR1 as SEHNR and CDR2 as FQNEAQ (reference sequence). The CDR3 DNA sequence: TGTGCCAGCAGCCGCTCCGGGGACTCCGCCTACGAGCAGTACTTC. Translating gives CASSRSGDSAYEQYF.